These 30 T cell receptor beta chains originate from one sample sequenced in a study of CD8+ T cells in alopecia areata. Once RNA had been extracted, it was reverse transcribed into cDNA to act as the sequencing template. Method: immunoSEQ multiplex PCR; TCRdb's copy keeps in-frame clones and lacks some. The sample yields about 150,000 clones, over 45% seen once. Input material: CD4+ T cells sorted from blood. These receptors were taken from a human donor with alopecia areata.

CDR3 sequence reads: CASSQQVRPDTQYF. Here the CDR3 DNA reads TGTGCCAGTAGCCAGCAGGTCAGGCCAGATACGCAGTATTTT. The genes are TRBV19 and TRBJ2-3; the D is unclear. CDR1 LNHDA and CDR2 SQIVND come from the germline V gene (reference sequence). V was shortened by 6 bases and J by 4 bases, with 14 bases between the two germline ends. This CDR3 is 14 amino acids long.

CDR3 region: CASGLAGPYNEQFF. The CDR3 nucleotides read TGTGCCAGCGGTCTAGCGGGACCCTACAATGAGCAGTTCTTC. This chain links TRBV25-1 with TRBJ2-1; 9 bases align to TRBD2. CDR3 length: 14 residues. V was pared by 8 bases and J by 2 bases, with 4 bases of the junction left unmatched. The V gene's germline CDR1 is MGHDK and CDR2 SYGVNS.

V gene TRBV28 combines with J gene TRBJ2-7, with D perhaps matching TRBD2 (5 bases). Germline V gene lookup returns CDR1 MDHEN and CDR2 SYDVKM. The CDR3 is made up of 13 amino acids. The V end lost 3 bases, the J end lost 9 bases, and 15 bases lay between the germline ends. The CDR3, as DNA: TGTGCCAGCAGTTTTTCCACTAGGTTCGGGCAGTACTTC. Translation gives CASSFSTRFGQYF.

This clone has a single count. The V call is TRBV5-1, the J call TRBJ2-5; tentatively, D is TRBD1 (6 bases). The CDR3 sequence is 14 residues long. Trimming pared 5 bases from V and 5 bases from J, leaving 16 bases between. From germline, CDR1 is SGHRS and CDR2 YFSETQ. CDR3 coding DNA: TGCGCCAGCAGTCCAATTGCAGGGGAGGAGACCCAGTACTTC. Translation: CASSPIAGEETQYF.

The chain recombines TRBV28 with TRBJ2-7; 8 positions agree with TRBD1. The CDR3 is 14 amino acids. Unmatched junction bases numbered 7, after V lost 6 bases and J lost 3 bases. Germline-derived CDR1 and CDR2 are MDHEN and SYDVKM. CDR3: CASSPFGQGYEQYF. DNA for the CDR3: TGTGCCAGCAGCCCTTTTGGACAGGGCTACGAGCAGTACTTC. The whole variable domain, filled in from reference TRBV28 and TRBJ2-7, reads DVKVTQSSRYLVKRTGEKVFLECVQDMDHENMFWYRQDPGLGLRLIYFSYDVKMKEKGDIPEGYSVSREKKERFSLILESASTNQTSMYLCASSPFGQGYEQYFGPGTRLTVT.

This chain uses TRBV5-1 with TRBJ2-7, with 11 bases lining up with TRBD2. V was clipped by 0 bases and J by 7 bases; unmatched bases: 6. CDR1 SGHRS and CDR2 YFSETQ come from the germline V gene. There are 15 residues in the CDR3. DNA for the CDR3: TGCGCCAGCAGCTTGGTACTAGCGGGAGCAAGTGAGCAGTACTTC. Translated: CASSLVLAGASEQYF.

J is TRBJ2-5 and V is TRBV11-2, with TRBD2 matching over 7 bases. The CDR3 runs 15 residues. Trimming cost V 2 bases and J 4 bases; bases outside gene matches: 7. Germline V gene data show CDR1 as SGHAT and CDR2 as FQNNGV. DNA of the CDR3: TGTGCCAGCAGCTTAACCCGGGCTAGCGGAGAGACCCAGTACTTC. Translation: CASSLTRASGETQYF. Drawing the rest from reference TRBV11-2 and TRBJ2-5, the complete variable domain is EAGVAQSPRYKIIEKRQSVAFWCNPISGHATLYWYQQILGQGPKLLIQFQNNGVVDDSQLPKDRFSAERLKGVDSTLKIQPAKLEDSAVYLCASSLTRASGETQYFGPGTRLLVL.

This chain joins TRBV11-2 and TRBJ2-7, with D perhaps matching TRBD2 (6 bases). Germline V CDR1 and CDR2: SGHAT, FQNNGV. Trimming stripped 5 bases from V and 9 bases from J, with 17 bases between. The CDR3 has 13 amino acids. CDR3 sequence reads: CASSLPGGGWQYF. The CDR3 region has the DNA TGTGCCAGCAGCCTCCCCGGGGGAGGCTGGCAGTACTTC.

The gene calls are TRBV6-1 and TRBJ2-7; weak D call: TRBD1 (5 bases). The CDR3 spans 14 residues. V was shortened by 4 bases and J by 2 bases, with 12 bases between the two germline ends. Per the germline V gene, CDR1 is MNHNS and CDR2 is SASEGT. In DNA form, the CDR3 reads TGTGCCAGCAGTGCGGGCCTAGGGGCCTACGAGCAGTACTTC. Its protein is CASSAGLGAYEQYF.

This clone was detected a few times. This chain joins TRBV29-1 and TRBJ2-7; 10 nucleotides line up with TRBD1. V lost 6 bases to trimming and J lost 6 bases; unmatched junction nucleotides: 5. The CDR3 sequence is 12 residues long. Germline values: CDR1 SQVTM, CDR2 ANQGSEA. The chain's CDR3 is CSVGGQGPEQYF. The CDR3 DNA reads TGCAGCGTGGGGGGACAGGGGCCCGAGCAGTACTTC.

The V gene is TRBV30, the J gene TRBJ2-5; possibly TRBD2 for D (6 bases). The germline V and J ends were trimmed by 0 bases and 4 bases, with 18 bases remaining between them. Looked up from germline, CDR1 is GTSNPN and CDR2 is SVGIG (reference sequence). The CDR3 is made up of 16 amino acids. CDR3 in DNA: TGTGCCTGGAGTGTATTCTTGGCGGGGCGCCCAGAGACCCAGTACTTC. Protein: CAWSVFLAGRPETQYF.

V is TRBV6-1 and J is TRBJ2-7, with D maybe TRBD2 (7 bases). V dropped 3 bases and J dropped 3 bases, with 15 bases sitting between them. The CDR3 has 15 amino acids. Germline assignment: CDR1 MNHNS and CDR2 SASEGT. This CDR3 is CASSDGGLQGYEQYF. The CDR3 bases are TGTGCCAGCAGTGACGGGGGGCTACAGGGCTACGAGCAGTACTTC.

The chain has TRBV29-1 and TRBJ1-3; 8 bases fit TRBD1. This CDR3 region has 13 residues. J lost 3 bases, V lost 7 bases, and 5 bases had no gene match. Looked up from germline, CDR1 is SQVTM and CDR2 is ANQGSEA. The CDR3 DNA follows: TGCAGCGCGACAGGGGAAGATGGAAACACCATATATTTT. It encodes CSATGEDGNTIYF. The entire variable domain, with the rest obtained from reference TRBV29-1 and TRBJ1-3, is as follows: SAVISQKPSRDICQRGTSLTIQCQVDSQVTMMFWYRQQPGQSLTLIATANQGSEATYESGFVIDKFPISRPNLTFSTLTVSNMSPEDSSIYLCSATGEDGNTIYFGEGSWLTVV.

The rearrangement uses TRBV30 and TRBJ1-2; possibly TRBD1 for D (6 bases). Germline V gives CDR1 GTSNPN, CDR2 SVGIG (reference sequence). There are 12 residues in the CDR3. The V gene lost 4 bases and the J gene lost 4 bases, with 10 bases spanning the gap. This CDR3 is CAWIQGAYGYTF. Written as DNA, the CDR3 is TGTGCCTGGATACAGGGCGCCTATGGCTACACCTTC. Full variable domain (outside the CDR3, taken from reference TRBV30 and TRBJ1-2): SQTIHQWPATLVQPVGSPLSLECTVEGTSNPNLYWYRQAAGRGLQLLFYSVGIGQISSEVPQNLSASRPQDRQFILSSKKLLLSDSGFYLCAWIQGAYGYTFGSGTRLTVV.

This clone was picked up one time. The CDR3 spells CASSLGGTGRGQFF. The CDR3 region has the DNA TGTGCCAGCAGCTTAGGCGGAACCGGCCGGGGGCAGTTCTTC. The rearrangement joins TRBV7-9 to TRBJ2-1; TRBD2 is a possible D gene (5 bases). V was shortened by 1 base and J by 12 bases, with 16 bases between the two germline ends. The CDR3 spans 14 residues. Per germline, CDR1 SEHNR and CDR2 FQNEAQ (reference sequence).

The V call is TRBV4-1, the J call TRBJ1-2; no clear D gene. Germline CDR1 reads MGHRA; CDR2 reads YSYEKL. The CDR3 is 13 amino acids. With 1 base removed from V and 4 bases from J, the gap between germline ends came to 7 bases. CDR3 protein: CASSQASTYGYTF. The CDR3 coding sequence is TGCGCCAGCAGCCAAGCCAGCACCTATGGCTACACCTTC.

This clone has a handful of counts. This chain uses TRBV29-1 with TRBJ2-7; perhaps TRBD1 as D (5 bases). The CDR3 loop spans 13 amino acids. Trimming pared 7 bases from V and 4 bases from J, leaving 17 bases between. From germline, CDR1 is SQVTM and CDR2 ANQGSEA. CDR3 nucleotide sequence: TGCAGCGCAGAGACAGAGAGACCTTACGAGCAGTACTTC. Amino acid sequence: CSAETERPYEQYF.

The chain couples TRBV6-6 to TRBJ2-2; D may be TRBD1 (6 bases). Germline V gene sequence: CDR1 MNHNY, CDR2 SVGAGI (reference sequence). CDR3 length equals 15 residues. V lost 7 bases and J lost 6, with 18 bases in between. The DNA of the CDR3 is TGTGCCAGCAACCTAAGAGGGGGATTAGCCGGGGAGCTGTTTTTT. Translated, it gives CASNLRGGLAGELFF.

The V gene is TRBV30, the J gene TRBJ2-1; either TRBD1 or TRBD2 may fit D (5 bases each). Trimming pared 2 bases from V and 8 bases from J, leaving 16 bases between. The CDR3 consists of 14 residues. Germline loops: CDR1 GTSNPN, CDR2 SVGIG (reference sequence). Here the CDR3 DNA reads TGTGCCTGGAGTAAACAAACCATGGGGGATGAGCAGTTCTTC. Encoded protein: CAWSKQTMGDEQFF.

CDR3 in DNA: TGTGCCAGCAGTCCACAGGGTGCTTCGCGGGATGAGCAGTTCTTC. Residues: CASSPQGASRDEQFF. The genes are TRBV28 and TRBJ2-1; maybe TRBD1 (6 bases). The CDR3 covers 15 residues. The germline V and J ends were trimmed by 5 bases and 8 bases, with 19 bases remaining between them. Germline V gene sequence: CDR1 MDHEN, CDR2 SYDVKM.

The chain couples TRBV6-1 to TRBJ2-7, with 7 bases matching TRBD2. This CDR3 comprises 15 residues. Germline V gene lookup returns CDR1 MNHNS and CDR2 SASEGT. CDR3 nucleotide sequence: TGTACAGCGGTTTCTCCGGGAGGCAGATTCTACGAGCAGTACTTC. This translates into CTAVSPGGRFYEQYF.

The rearrangement joins TRBV9 to TRBJ2-1; D unclear. The CDR3 consists of 15 residues. Trimming took 1 base from V and 9 from J, leaving 17 bases between them. CDR1 and CDR2 from the germline V gene are SGDLS and YYNGEE. The CDR3 nucleotides are TGTGCCAGCAGCGTAACGAATGATGCGAGAGGTGAGCAGTTCTTC. This sequence encodes CASSVTNDARGEQFF.

In its sample, this clone was seen a few times. The chain links TRBV4-1 to TRBJ2-7, with TRBD2 as a possible D gene (5 bases). This CDR3 has 18 residues. Germline CDR1 is MGHRA and CDR2 is YSYEKL. V shed 0 bases and J shed 5 bases, with 23 bases lying between them. In DNA form, the CDR3 reads TGCGCCAGCAGCCAAGATTTGGCTGGTGCGGCGGGTACGAACGAGCAGTACTTC. Translation gives CASSQDLAGAAGTNEQYF.

The table lists this clone with a few counts. The V and J genes are TRBV29-1 and TRBJ2-5; D is unclear. The CDR3 length is 14 residues. Trimming removed 4 bases from V and 9 bases from J, with 21 bases in between. Germline V gene data show CDR1 as SQVTM and CDR2 as ANQGSEA. As DNA, the CDR3 is TGCAGCGTTGGGGGTAGCATTGTGTCTGGGGCCCAGTACTTC. Protein product: CSVGGSIVSGAQYF.

This chain uses TRBV27 with TRBJ2-5, with TRBD2 matching over 16 bases. V trimming: 5 bases; J trimming: 5 bases; junction bases outside the gene matches: 2. Germline V gives CDR1 MNHEY, CDR2 SMNVEV (reference sequence). The CDR3 sequence is 15 residues long. This CDR3 is CASSLGLAGGETQYF. CDR3 nucleotides: TGTGCCAGCAGTCTGGGACTAGCGGGAGGGGAGACCCAGTACTTC.

There are a few counts of this clone. The V call is TRBV7-9, the J call TRBJ1-3, with no clear D. Germline V gene data show CDR1 as SEHNR and CDR2 as FQNEAQ (reference sequence). V lost 3 bases, J lost 3 bases, and 3 bases lay in between. The CDR3 is made up of 12 amino acids. CDR3 sequence reads: CASSFIGNTIYF. The CDR3 coding sequence is TGTGCCAGCAGCTTTATTGGAAACACCATATATTTT. Variable domain in full (rest from reference TRBV7-9 and TRBJ1-3): DTGVSQNPRHKITKRGQNVTFRCDPISEHNRLYWYRQTLGQGPEFLTYFQNEAQLEKSRLLSDRFSAERPKGSFSTLEIQRTEQGDSAMYLCASSFIGNTIYFGEGSWLTVV.

V and J are TRBV18 and TRBJ2-3; D not resolved. This CDR3 is built from 12 residues. V was shortened by 5 bases and J by 4 bases, with 7 bases between the two germline ends. CDR1 KGHSH and CDR2 LQKENI come from the germline V gene. The CDR3 DNA reads as TGTGCCAGCTCAGCCTATTCAGATACGCAGTATTTT. The encoded protein is CASSAYSDTQYF.

The rearrangement joins TRBV28 to TRBJ1-1, with a weak D call TRBD1 (5 bases). Germline values: CDR1 MDHEN, CDR2 SYDVKM. The CDR3 covers 11 residues. V lost 7 bases to trimming and J lost 9 bases, with 12 bases between them. This CDR3 is CASKQEGKAFF. The CDR3 coding sequence is TGTGCCAGCAAACAGGAAGGAAAAGCTTTCTTT.

J is TRBJ2-5 and V is TRBV28, with TRBD1 matching over 7 bases. Germline-derived CDR1 and CDR2 are MDHEN and SYDVKM. The junction had 2 bases not matched to a gene; V was cut back by 5 bases and J by 5 bases. The CDR3 runs 12 residues. CDR3 region: CASSTGVETQYF. CDR3 in DNA: TGTGCCAGCAGTACAGGGGTCGAGACCCAGTACTTC.

This clone was seen a few times. The V and J genes are TRBV11-1 and TRBJ2-2, with 10 bases identical to TRBD1. CDR1 is SGHAT and CDR2 is FQDESV in the germline V gene (reference sequence). This CDR3 is built from 17 residues. Germline trimming cut 5 bases from V and 3 bases from J; bases unmatched to any gene: 9. The CDR3 DNA follows: TGTGCCAGCAGCGTGGGGACAGGGGCGTCGGACACCGGGGAGCTGTTTTTT. Translating gives CASSVGTGASDTGELFF.